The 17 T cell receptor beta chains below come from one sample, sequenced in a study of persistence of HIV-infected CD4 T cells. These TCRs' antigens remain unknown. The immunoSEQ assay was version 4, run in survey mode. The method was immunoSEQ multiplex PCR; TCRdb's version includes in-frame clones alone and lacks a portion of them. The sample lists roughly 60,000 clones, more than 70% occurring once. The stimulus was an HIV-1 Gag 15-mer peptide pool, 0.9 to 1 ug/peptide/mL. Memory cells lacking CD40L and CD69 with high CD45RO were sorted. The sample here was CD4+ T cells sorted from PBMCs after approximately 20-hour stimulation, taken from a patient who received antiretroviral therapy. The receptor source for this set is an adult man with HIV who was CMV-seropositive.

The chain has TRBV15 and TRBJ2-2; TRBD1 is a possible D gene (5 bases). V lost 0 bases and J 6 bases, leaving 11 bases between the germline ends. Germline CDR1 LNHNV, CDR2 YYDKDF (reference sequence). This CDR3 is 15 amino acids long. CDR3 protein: CATSRDREGAGELFF. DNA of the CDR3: TGTGCCACCAGCAGAGACAGGGAAGGGGCCGGGGAGCTGTTTTTT.

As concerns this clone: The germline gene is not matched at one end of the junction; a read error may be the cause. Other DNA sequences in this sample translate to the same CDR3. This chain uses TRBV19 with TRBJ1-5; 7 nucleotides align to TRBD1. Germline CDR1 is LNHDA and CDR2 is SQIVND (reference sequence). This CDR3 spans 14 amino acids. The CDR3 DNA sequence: TGTGCCAGTAGTTTAGACAGGGGCAATCAGCCCCAGCATTTT. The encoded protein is CASSLDRGNQPQHF.

As DNA, the CDR3 is TGTGCCAGCAGATTCGAGGGGGCGAATTCACCCCTCCACTTT. The encoded protein is CASRFEGANSPLHF. J is TRBJ1-6 and V is TRBV11-2, with 7 bases fitting TRBD1. This CDR3 is 14 amino acids long. Germline V gene data show CDR1 as SGHAT and CDR2 as FQNNGV. The V gene end was trimmed by 6 bases and the J gene end by 7 bases; junction bases not matched to a gene: 6.

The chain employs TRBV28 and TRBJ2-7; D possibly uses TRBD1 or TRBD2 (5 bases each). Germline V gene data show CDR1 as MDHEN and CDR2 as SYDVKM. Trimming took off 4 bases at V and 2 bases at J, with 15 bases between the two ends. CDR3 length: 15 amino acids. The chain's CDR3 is CASSSSGTVTYEQYF. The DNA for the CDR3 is TGTGCCAGCAGTTCCTCCGGGACCGTCACCTACGAGCAGTACTTC.

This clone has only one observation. CDR3 loop: CATNRGNTGELFF. CDR3 nucleotide sequence: TGTGCCACTAATAGGGGGAACACCGGGGAGCTGTTTTTT. The V call is TRBV5-6, the J call TRBJ2-2, with D perhaps matching TRBD1 (5 bases). Between the trimmed V and J ends, which lost 9 bases and 1 base, there was a span of 10 bases. Germline CDR1 is SGHDT and CDR2 is YYEEEE. The length of the CDR3 is 13 residues.

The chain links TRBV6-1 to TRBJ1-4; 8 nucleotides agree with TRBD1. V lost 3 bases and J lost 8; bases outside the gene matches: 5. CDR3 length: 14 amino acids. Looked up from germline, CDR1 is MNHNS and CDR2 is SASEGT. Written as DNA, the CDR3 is TGTGCCAGCAGTGATATAAGGACAGGGGAAAAACTGTTTTTT. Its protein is CASSDIRTGEKLFF.

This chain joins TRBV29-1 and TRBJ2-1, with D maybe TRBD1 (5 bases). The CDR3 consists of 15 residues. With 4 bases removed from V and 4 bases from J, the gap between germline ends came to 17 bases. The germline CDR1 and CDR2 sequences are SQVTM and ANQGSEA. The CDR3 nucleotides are TGCAGCGTTGTCCTTATCCAGGGTTCTTACAATGAGCAGTTCTTC. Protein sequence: CSVVLIQGSYNEQFF.

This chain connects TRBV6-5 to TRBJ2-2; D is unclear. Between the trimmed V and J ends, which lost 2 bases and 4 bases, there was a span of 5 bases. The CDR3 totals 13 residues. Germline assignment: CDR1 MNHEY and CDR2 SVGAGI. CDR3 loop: CASSYRVTGELFF. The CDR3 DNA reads TGTGCCAGCAGTTACAGGGTCACCGGGGAGCTGTTTTTT.

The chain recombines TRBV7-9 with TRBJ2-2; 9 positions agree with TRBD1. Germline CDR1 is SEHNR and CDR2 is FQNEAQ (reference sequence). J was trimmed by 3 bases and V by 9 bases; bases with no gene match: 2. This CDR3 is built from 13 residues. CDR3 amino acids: CARGQGDTGELFF. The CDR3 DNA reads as TGTGCCAGGGGACAGGGAGACACCGGGGAGCTGTTTTTT.

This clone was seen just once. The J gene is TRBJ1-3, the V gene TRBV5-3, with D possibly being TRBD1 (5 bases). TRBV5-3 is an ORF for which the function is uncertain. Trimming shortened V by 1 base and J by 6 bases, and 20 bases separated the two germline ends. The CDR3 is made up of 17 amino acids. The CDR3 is CARSLSRGPTFLNTIYF. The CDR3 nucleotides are TGTGCCAGAAGCTTGTCACGGGGACCTACCTTCTTAAACACCATATATTTT.

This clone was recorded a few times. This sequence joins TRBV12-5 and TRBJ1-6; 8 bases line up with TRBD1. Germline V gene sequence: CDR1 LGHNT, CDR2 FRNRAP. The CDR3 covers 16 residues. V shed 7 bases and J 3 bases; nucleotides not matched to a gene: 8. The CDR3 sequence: CASAWGTGVYNSPLHF. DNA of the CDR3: TGTGCTAGTGCCTGGGGGACAGGTGTCTATAATTCACCCCTCCACTTT. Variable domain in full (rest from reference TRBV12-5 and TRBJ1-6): DARVTQTPRHKVTEMGQEVTMRCQPILGHNTVFWYRQTMMQGLELLAYFRNRAPLDDSGMPKDRFSAEMPDATLATLKIQPSEPRDSAVYFCASAWGTGVYNSPLHFGNGTRLTVT.

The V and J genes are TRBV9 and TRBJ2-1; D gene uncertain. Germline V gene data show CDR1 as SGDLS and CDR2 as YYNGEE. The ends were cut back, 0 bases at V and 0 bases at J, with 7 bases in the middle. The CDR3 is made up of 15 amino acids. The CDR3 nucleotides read TGTGCCAGCAGCGTAGGGCCGAGCTCCTACAATGAGCAGTTCTTC. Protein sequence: CASSVGPSSYNEQFF.

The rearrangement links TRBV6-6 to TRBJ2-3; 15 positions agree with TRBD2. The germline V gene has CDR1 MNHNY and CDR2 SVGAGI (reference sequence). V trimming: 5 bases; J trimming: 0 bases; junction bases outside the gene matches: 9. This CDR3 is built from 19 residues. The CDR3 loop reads CASSPGLAGGPGSTDTQYF. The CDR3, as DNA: TGTGCCAGCAGTCCTGGACTAGCGGGGGGGCCGGGGAGCACAGATACGCAGTATTTT.

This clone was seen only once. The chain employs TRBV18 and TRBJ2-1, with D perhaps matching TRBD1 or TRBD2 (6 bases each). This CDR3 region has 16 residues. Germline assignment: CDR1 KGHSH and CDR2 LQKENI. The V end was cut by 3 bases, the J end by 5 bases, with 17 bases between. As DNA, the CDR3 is TGTGCCAGCTCACCCCCGAGGGGGACTGGGCACAATGAGCAGTTCTTC. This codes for CASSPPRGTGHNEQFF. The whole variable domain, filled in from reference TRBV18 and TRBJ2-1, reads NAGVMQNPRHLVRRRGQEARLRCSPMKGHSHVYWYRQLPEEGLKFMVYLQKENIIDESGMPKERFSAEFPKEGPSILRIQQVVRGDSAAYFCASSPPRGTGHNEQFFGPGTRLTVL.

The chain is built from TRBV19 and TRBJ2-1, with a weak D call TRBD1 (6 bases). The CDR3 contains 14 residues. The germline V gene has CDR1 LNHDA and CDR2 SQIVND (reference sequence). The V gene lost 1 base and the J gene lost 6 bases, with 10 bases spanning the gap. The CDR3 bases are TGTGCCAGTAGTATAGTTCGGACAGCCAATGAGCAGTTCTTC. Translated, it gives CASSIVRTANEQFF.

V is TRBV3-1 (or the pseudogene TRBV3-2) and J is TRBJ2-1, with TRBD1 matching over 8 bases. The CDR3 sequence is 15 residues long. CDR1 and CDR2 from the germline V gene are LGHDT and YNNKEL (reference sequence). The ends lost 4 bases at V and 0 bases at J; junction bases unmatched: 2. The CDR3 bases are TGTGCCAGCAGCCGAGACAGGGGCTCCTACAATGAGCAGTTCTTC. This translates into CASSRDRGSYNEQFF.

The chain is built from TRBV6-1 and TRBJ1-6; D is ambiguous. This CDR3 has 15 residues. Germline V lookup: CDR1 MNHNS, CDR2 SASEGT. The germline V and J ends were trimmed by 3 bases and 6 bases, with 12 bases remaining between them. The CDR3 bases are TGTGCCAGCAGTGAGAACACCGCGGGTAATTCACCCCTCCACTTT. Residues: CASSENTAGNSPLHF.